This T cell receptor (beta chain) derives from a study of cytomegalovirus exposure and HLA in healthy donors. The CDR3 covers 16 residues. V lost 3 bases and J lost 4, with 16 bases in between. From germline, CDR1 is LGHNA and CDR2 YNFKEQ. The protocol was immunoSEQ multiplex PCR, while the TCRdb copy is restricted to in-frame clones and leaves out a portion. The sample has fewer than 150,000 clones, roughly 88% seen once; the top ten hold approximately 8.5%. This clonotype was sampled from a woman under 30 in good health and CMV-seropositive. The chain combines TRBV4-2 with TRBJ2-1; no clear D. Material for sequencing was PBMCs. For the CDR3, the DNA is TGTGCCAGCAGCCAGGAGACGGCAAACATTTACAATGAGCAGTTCTTC. Encoded protein: CASSQETANIYNEQFF.